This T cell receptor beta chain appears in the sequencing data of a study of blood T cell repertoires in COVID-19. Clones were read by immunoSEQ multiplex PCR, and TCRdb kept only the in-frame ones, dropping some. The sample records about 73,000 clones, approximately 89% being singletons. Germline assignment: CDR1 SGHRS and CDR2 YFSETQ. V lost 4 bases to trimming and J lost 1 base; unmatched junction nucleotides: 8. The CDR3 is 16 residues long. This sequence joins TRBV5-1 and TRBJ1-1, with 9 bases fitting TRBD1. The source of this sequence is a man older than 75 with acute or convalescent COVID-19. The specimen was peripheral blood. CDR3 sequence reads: CASSLTGQGPNTEAFF. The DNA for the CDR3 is TGCGCCAGCAGCCTAACCGGACAGGGGCCGAACACTGAAGCTTTCTTT. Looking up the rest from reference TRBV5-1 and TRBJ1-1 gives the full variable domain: KAGVTQTPRYLIKTRGQQVTLSCSPISGHRSVSWYQQTPGQGLQFLFEYFSETQRNKGNFPGRFSGRQFSNSRSEMNVSTLELGDSALYLCASSLTGQGPNTEAFFGQGTRLTVV.